The clone carrying this T cell receptor (beta chain) was observed once. Antigen: not known. The data derive from a study of blood T cells in healthy people across ages. General observations from the study: Since the PBMCs were unsorted, naive and antigen-experienced cells could not be conclusively compared.

The CDR3 covers 16 residues. In germline, CDR1 is SGHRS, CDR2 YFSETQ. Trimming cost V 0 bases and J 5 bases; bases outside gene matches: 6. A second PCR of 7 to 11 cycles used a sample-barcoded 5' primer and a J-beta primer mix. TCRdb re-called the 5' RACE reads through MiXCR, storing one row per CDR3 protein. Of roughly 730,000 distinct CDR3 sequences in the sample, approximately 60% are singletons; the top ten hold roughly 25%. The sequence was collected from a man between 35 and 55 years old in good health. V and J are TRBV5-1 and TRBJ1-5; 9 bases map to TRBD1. What was sequenced was blood. As DNA, the CDR3 is TGCGCCAGCAGCTTGGGGGACAGGGACTCCGATCAGCCCCAGCATTTT. Translating gives CASSLGDRDSDQPQHF.